This TCR beta chain was sequenced for a study of OX40 agonist ivuxolimab in advanced cancers. Broadly, across the study: Ivuxolimab, which targeted the costimulatory receptor OX40 (CD134), was an agonistic, fully human IgG2 monoclonal antibody. Intravenous ivuxolimab was administered to patients every 2 weeks at six dose levels: 0.01, 0.1, 0.3, 1.5, 3 and 10 mg/kg. Three dose-escalation patients achieved partial responses, one with hepatocellular carcinoma and two with cutaneous melanoma. The purpose of peripheral TCRbeta sequencing was to test whether ivuxolimab changed TCR sequence diversity and led to clonal T-cell expansion. The dose-escalation cohort was 80% to 90% male with a mean age of about 60 years, ranging from about 23 to 85. Of the 50 to 55 patients in dose escalation, approximately 20 had hepatocellular carcinoma, around 15 had melanoma, 9 had renal cell carcinoma and 9 had head and neck cancer. The paper reports the monotherapy dose-escalation portion (N of about 51 patients) of the phase I ivuxolimab trial. Patients were allowed to have had prior anti-PD-1, anti-PD-L1 or anti-CTLA-4 therapy, and roughly 40% of the dose-escalation patients had previously received checkpoint inhibitors. Broader findings and caveats from the paper: After ivuxolimab, CD8+ T cells had more expanded clones than CD4+ T cells on average. Clonal expansion of both CD4+ and CD8+ blood T cells was observed from baseline to week 6 at doses 0.1 to 3.0 mg/kg. Which antigens the clonally expanded peripheral T cells were specific for was not determined. Low levels of normalized T-cell clonal expansion were also seen in some nonresponding patients. In the 0.1-3.0 mg/kg groups, partial responders were among the patients with the lowest normalized peripheral clonal expansion, particularly in CD8+ T cells.

Patients with autoimmune disease history or receiving systemic immunosuppression were excluded from the trial. In every dose cohort, peripheral blood was drawn for TCR sequencing at baseline, cycle 4 day 1, and cycle 7 day 1. The samples were drawn from a first-in-human, open-label, multicenter phase I dose-escalation trial of ivuxolimab. Adults with locally advanced or metastatic melanoma, renal cell, hepatocellular, or head and neck squamous cell carcinoma were enrolled in the trial. Before TCR sequencing, CD4+ T cells and CD8+ T cells were sorted from peripheral blood as separate populations. As to this clone: Its binding antigen is unknown. Base qualities are not recorded, but no much larger clone differs from it by a single base.

CDR3 length: 11 amino acids, cysteine to phenylalanine. Only CDR3 DNA is held: 33 bases, read in frame from base 1. The junction shows trimming of 8 bases on V and 4 bases on J, plus 8 bases between the germline ends. CDR1 and CDR2, per the germline V gene, are SGHTA and FQGNSA. To sequence the TCRbeta CDR3 region, genomic DNA was isolated from the sorted cells. TCRbeta CDR3 regions were sequenced using the immunoSEQ Assay. TCRdb carries this immuneACCESS record with in-frame sequences only. Its versions omit some clonotypes, under half of them owing to an unresolved V gene in the studies checked, with the rest unexplained. Here the sample has about 60,000 clones; 80% to 85% occur a single time. Over 0.55% of the sample belongs to the ten largest clones.

The sequence joins TRBV7-2 to TRBJ1-2, with no reliable assignment of the D segment. The source of this sequence is an adult with an advanced solid tumor such as melanoma, head and neck, liver or kidney cancer. The sequenced sample was CD4+ or CD8+ T cells sorted from blood, obtained in a trial of the OX40 agonist ivuxolimab. The CDR3 protein sequence reads: CASSEGYGYTF. The DNA is TGTGCCAGCTCGGAGGGCTATGGCTACACCTTC.